This section outlines one T cell receptor beta chain sequence together with its context. What it binds is not known. Trimming stripped 0 bases from V and 13 bases from J, with 12 bases between. Germline-derived CDR1 and CDR2 are WSHSY and SAAADI. The CDR3 contains 13 residues. TCRdb keeps only in-frame clones here, not all; method: immunoSEQ multiplex PCR. The table shows about 49,000 clones, with around 90% occurring only once. The sample belongs to a study of PD-1 blockade in classical Hodgkin lymphoma. Time point denoted: cycle 4 day 1 (C4D1), after less than 7 weeks of nivolumab. Every patient experienced relapse after autologous stem cell transplantation, and brentuximab vedotin exposure varied. Findings and caveats of the study: Repertoire differences have undefined causes, possibly disease activity or prior therapy.

This sequence originates from a human donor with classical Hodgkin lymphoma. The rearrangement uses TRBV10-2 and TRBJ2-2; TRBD2 is a possible D gene (5 bases). This sample comprised peripheral blood mononuclear cells (PBMCs), obtained before the fourth cycle of nivolumab. CDR3: CASSESRALGLFF. The CDR3 DNA sequence: TGCGCCAGCAGTGAGTCGAGGGCCCTTGGGCTGTTTTTT.